The rows below give T cell receptor beta chains drawn from one sample of a study of early T cells in non-severe SARS-CoV-2 infection. TCRdb processed the 5' RACE reads anew with MiXCR; each CDR3 protein has one entry. The sample has tens of thousands of distinct CDR3 sequences; under 12% are singletons. The sequenced material came from whole blood. The receptor source for this set is an adult who was a healthcare worker with PCR-confirmed SARS-CoV-2 infection or an uninfected control (not recorded which). CDR3s include the opening cysteine and the closing phenylalanine or tryptophan. Fields, in order: CDR3 length, J gene, V gene, D gene, clone size, CDR3 protein, CDR3 DNA. A D gene is named only where the DNA matches it firmly. Clone size, where shown, is once, few, many, or a class for clones that have expanded.

CDR3 length: 17
J gene: TRBJ2-6
V gene: TRBV13
D gene: -
clone size: few
CDR3 protein: CASSFTGWGSGANVLTF
CDR3 DNA: TGTGCCAGCAGCTTTACAGGGTGGGGCTCTGGGGCCAACGTCCTGACTTTC

CDR3 length: 11
J gene: TRBJ2-7
V gene: TRBV20-1
D gene: -
clone size: many
CDR3 protein: CSAHMAYEQYF
CDR3 DNA: TGCAGTGCCCACATGGCCTACGAGCAGTACTTC

CDR3 length: 14
J gene: TRBJ2-7
V gene: TRBV10-2
D gene: -
clone size: many
CDR3 protein: CASSESGPLRGQYF
CDR3 DNA: TGCGCCAGCAGTGAATCTGGCCCTCTACGAGGGCAGTACTTC

CDR3 length: 14
J gene: TRBJ2-3
V gene: TRBV30
D gene: -
clone size: many
CDR3 protein: CAWSVAVSTDTQYF
CDR3 DNA: TGTGCCTGGAGTGTAGCGGTGAGCACAGATACGCAGTATTTT

CDR3 length: 13
J gene: TRBJ1-5
V gene: TRBV20-1
D gene: TRBD1
clone size: -
CDR3 protein: CSALTGGYQPQHF
CDR3 DNA: TGCAGTGCCTTAACAGGGGGCTATCAGCCCCAGCATTTT

CDR3 length: 15
J gene: TRBJ2-1
V gene: TRBV18
D gene: -
clone size: many
CDR3 protein: CASSPAGITYNEQFF
CDR3 DNA: TGTGCCAGCTCACCAGCAGGGATCACCTACAATGAGCAGTTCTTC

CDR3 length: 17
J gene: TRBJ2-1
V gene: TRBV7-8
D gene: -
clone size: many
CDR3 protein: CASSLGSGLSRRNEQFF
CDR3 DNA: TGTGCCAGCAGCTTAGGGAGCGGATTATCCCGACGGAATGAGCAGTTCTTC

CDR3 length: 16
J gene: TRBJ2-1
V gene: TRBV5-1
D gene: -
clone size: -
CDR3 protein: CASSGPSVHSYNEQFF
CDR3 DNA: TGCGCCAGCAGCGGACCTAGCGTCCACTCCTACAATGAGCAGTTCTTC

CDR3 length: 14
J gene: TRBJ1-6
V gene: TRBV5-1
D gene: TRBD1
clone size: -
CDR3 protein: CASSLTGENSPLHF
CDR3 DNA: TGCGCCAGCAGCTTGACAGGGGAGAATTCACCCCTCCACTTT

CDR3 length: 11
J gene: TRBJ2-1
V gene: TRBV18
D gene: -
clone size: many
CDR3 protein: CASSGLEGQFF
CDR3 DNA: TGTGCCAGCTCGGGATTGGAAGGGCAGTTCTTC

CDR3 length: 13
J gene: TRBJ2-2
V gene: TRBV7-3
D gene: -
clone size: -
CDR3 protein: CASSLTRPGELFF
CDR3 DNA: TGTGCCAGCAGCTTAACTAGACCCGGGGAGCTGTTTTTT

CDR3 length: 15
J gene: TRBJ1-4
V gene: TRBV20-1
D gene: TRBD1
clone size: many
CDR3 protein: CSAKHHGTGGGKLFF
CDR3 DNA: TGCAGTGCCAAGCATCACGGGACAGGGGGAGGAAAACTGTTTTTT

CDR3 length: 13
J gene: TRBJ2-7
V gene: TRBV6-2/TRBV6-3
D gene: -
clone size: few
CDR3 protein: CASSLRGGSEQYF
CDR3 DNA: TGTGCCAGCAGCCTACGCGGAGGGTCCGAGCAGTACTTC

CDR3 length: 19
J gene: TRBJ2-3
V gene: TRBV7-9
D gene: TRBD2
clone size: -
CDR3 protein: CASSPESRSTSGPGASQYF
CDR3 DNA: TGTGCCAGCAGCCCTGAAAGCCGATCGACTAGCGGGCCGGGCGCGTCGCAGTATTTT

CDR3 length: 13
J gene: TRBJ1-3
V gene: TRBV5-1
D gene: -
clone size: many
CDR3 protein: CASSFGSGNTIYF
CDR3 DNA: TGCGCCAGCAGCTTTGGATCTGGAAACACCATATATTTT

CDR3 length: 14
J gene: TRBJ2-5
V gene: TRBV2
D gene: -
clone size: few
CDR3 protein: CASRATWPQETQYF
CDR3 DNA: TGTGCCAGCAGGGCTACATGGCCCCAAGAGACCCAGTACTTC

CDR3 length: 13
J gene: TRBJ2-5
V gene: TRBV7-6
D gene: TRBD1
clone size: many
CDR3 protein: CASSLRQGETQYF
CDR3 DNA: TGTGCCAGCAGCCTTCGACAGGGAGAGACCCAGTACTTC

CDR3 length: 14
J gene: TRBJ2-7
V gene: TRBV20-1
D gene: TRBD2
clone size: many
CDR3 protein: CSAQPPGLAGEQYF
CDR3 DNA: TGCAGTGCCCAACCCCCGGGACTAGCGGGAGAGCAGTACTTC

CDR3 length: 16
J gene: TRBJ2-2
V gene: TRBV5-1
D gene: -
clone size: -
CDR3 protein: CASSLGLATNTGELFF
CDR3 DNA: TGCGCCAGCAGCTTGGGGCTAGCCACGAACACCGGGGAGCTGTTTTTT

CDR3 length: 15
J gene: TRBJ2-2
V gene: TRBV10-3
D gene: TRBD1
clone size: few
CDR3 protein: CAISAGQGRAGELFF
CDR3 DNA: TGTGCCATCAGTGCCGGACAGGGGAGGGCCGGGGAGCTGTTTTTT

CDR3 length: 14
J gene: TRBJ1-1
V gene: TRBV27
D gene: -
clone size: -
CDR3 protein: CASSQTGSWAEAFF
CDR3 DNA: TGTGCCAGCAGTCAAACAGGGAGTTGGGCTGAAGCTTTCTTT

CDR3 length: 14
J gene: TRBJ1-1
V gene: TRBV3-1
D gene: -
clone size: many
CDR3 protein: CASSEGHLATEAFF
CDR3 DNA: TGTGCCAGCAGCGAGGGACATCTGGCCACTGAAGCTTTCTTT

CDR3 length: 14
J gene: TRBJ1-1
V gene: TRBV10-3
D gene: -
clone size: many
CDR3 protein: CAISEPGGDTEAFF
CDR3 DNA: TGTGCCATCAGTGAACCCGGGGGAGACACTGAAGCTTTCTTT

CDR3 length: 11
J gene: TRBJ2-3
V gene: TRBV18
D gene: -
clone size: many
CDR3 protein: CASSPQDTQYF
CDR3 DNA: TGTGCCAGCTCACCACAAGATACGCAGTATTTT

CDR3 length: 15
J gene: TRBJ2-7
V gene: TRBV5-5
D gene: -
clone size: many
CDR3 protein: CASSFLGAKVYEQYF
CDR3 DNA: TGTGCCAGCAGCTTCCTCGGGGCAAAGGTCTACGAGCAGTACTTC

CDR3 length: 20
J gene: TRBJ2-7
V gene: TRBV25-1
D gene: TRBD2
clone size: -
CDR3 protein: CASSDRSSSGRDPFSYEQYF
CDR3 DNA: TGTGCCAGCAGTGATAGGTCGAGTAGCGGGAGAGACCCGTTCAGCTACGAGCAGTACTTC

CDR3 length: 14
J gene: TRBJ2-2
V gene: TRBV2
D gene: -
clone size: few
CDR3 protein: CASSGRMRTGELFF
CDR3 DNA: TGTGCCAGCAGTGGCAGGATGAGGACCGGGGAGCTGTTTTTT

CDR3 length: 15
J gene: TRBJ2-5
V gene: TRBV9
D gene: TRBD2
clone size: once
CDR3 protein: CASSAGTSGRQTQYF
CDR3 DNA: TGTGCCAGCAGCGCCGGGACTAGCGGGAGACAGACCCAGTACTTC

CDR3 length: 14
J gene: TRBJ1-1
V gene: TRBV5-1
D gene: -
clone size: many
CDR3 protein: CASRVVSLNTEAFF
CDR3 DNA: TGCGCCAGCAGAGTCGTCAGCCTGAACACTGAAGCTTTCTTT

CDR3 length: 14
J gene: TRBJ2-7
V gene: TRBV18
D gene: -
clone size: few
CDR3 protein: CASSPRHGGDEQYF
CDR3 DNA: TGTGCCAGCTCACCTCGACACGGCGGGGACGAGCAGTACTTC

CDR3 length: 11
J gene: TRBJ2-4
V gene: TRBV29-1
D gene: -
clone size: few
CDR3 protein: CSVPPGNIQYF
CDR3 DNA: TGCAGCGTTCCACCCGGAAACATTCAGTACTTC

CDR3 length: 15
J gene: TRBJ2-3
V gene: TRBV4-1
D gene: -
clone size: few
CDR3 protein: CASSHRGGGTDTQYF
CDR3 DNA: TGCGCCAGCAGCCACAGGGGCGGGGGCACAGATACGCAGTATTTT

CDR3 length: 14
J gene: TRBJ2-1
V gene: TRBV5-1
D gene: -
clone size: many
CDR3 protein: CASSLGHLENEQFF
CDR3 DNA: TGCGCCAGCAGCTTAGGTCATTTAGAGAATGAGCAGTTCTTC

CDR3 length: 17
J gene: TRBJ2-3
V gene: TRBV21-1
D gene: -
clone size: many
CDR3 protein: CASSLRLAEAGTDTQYF
CDR3 DNA: TGTGCCAGCAGCCTTCGACTAGCGGAGGCCGGCACAGATACGCAGTATTTT

CDR3 length: 13
J gene: TRBJ1-5
V gene: TRBV19
D gene: TRBD1
clone size: -
CDR3 protein: CASGGTGQQPQHF
CDR3 DNA: TGTGCCAGTGGAGGGACAGGTCAACAGCCCCAGCATTTT

CDR3 length: 15
J gene: TRBJ2-1
V gene: TRBV11-2
D gene: TRBD1
clone size: few
CDR3 protein: CASSLEGQSYNEQFF
CDR3 DNA: TGTGCCAGCAGCTTAGAGGGACAGTCCTACAATGAGCAGTTCTTC

CDR3 length: 13
J gene: TRBJ1-1
V gene: TRBV11-1
D gene: -
clone size: many
CDR3 protein: CASSLESWTEAFF
CDR3 DNA: TGTGCCAGCAGCCTAGAAAGTTGGACTGAAGCTTTCTTT

CDR3 length: 16
J gene: TRBJ2-3
V gene: TRBV14
D gene: -
clone size: many
CDR3 protein: CASSRALASRTDTQYF
CDR3 DNA: TGTGCCAGCAGCCGAGCGCTAGCGAGCCGCACAGATACGCAGTATTTT

CDR3 length: 13
J gene: TRBJ2-1
V gene: TRBV20-1
D gene: TRBD2
clone size: few
CDR3 protein: CSSASGRKNEQFF
CDR3 DNA: TGCAGTTCCGCTAGCGGGAGGAAGAATGAGCAGTTCTTC

CDR3 length: 14
J gene: TRBJ2-3
V gene: TRBV10-3
D gene: TRBD1
clone size: few
CDR3 protein: CAILRDRGSDTQYF
CDR3 DNA: TGTGCCATCCTTAGGGACAGGGGTTCAGATACGCAGTATTTT

CDR3 length: 13
J gene: TRBJ1-2
V gene: TRBV7-6
D gene: -
clone size: few
CDR3 protein: CASSSRAEGGYTF
CDR3 DNA: TGTGCCAGCAGCTCCCGGGCGGAAGGCGGCTACACCTTC

CDR3 length: 15
J gene: TRBJ2-1
V gene: TRBV12-3/TRBV12-4
D gene: -
clone size: -
CDR3 protein: CASSFTGKGYNEQFF
CDR3 DNA: TGTGCCAGCAGTTTTACCGGGAAGGGATACAATGAGCAGTTCTTC

CDR3 length: 17
J gene: TRBJ2-6
V gene: TRBV4-1
D gene: -
clone size: few
CDR3 protein: CASSQGERVSGANVLTF
CDR3 DNA: TGCGCCAGCAGCCAAGGAGAACGGGTCTCTGGGGCCAACGTCCTGACTTTC

CDR3 length: 14
J gene: TRBJ2-7
V gene: TRBV2
D gene: TRBD1
clone size: few
CDR3 protein: CASRLDRGTGEQYF
CDR3 DNA: TGTGCCAGCAGATTGGACAGGGGGACAGGCGAGCAGTACTTC

CDR3 length: 16
J gene: TRBJ2-1
V gene: TRBV4-3
D gene: TRBD2
clone size: many
CDR3 protein: CASSQDTIGRGNEQFF
CDR3 DNA: TGCGCCAGCAGCCAAGATACTATCGGGAGGGGCAATGAGCAGTTCTTC

CDR3 length: 20
J gene: TRBJ1-6
V gene: TRBV5-1
D gene: TRBD1
clone size: few
CDR3 protein: CASSSGRPPPPGQVYSPLHF
CDR3 DNA: TGCGCCAGCAGCTCGGGCAGACCACCCCCCCCGGGACAGGTTTATTCACCCCTCCACTTT

CDR3 length: 17
J gene: TRBJ1-3
V gene: TRBV9
D gene: -
clone size: many
CDR3 protein: CASSVTTTGTGGNTIYF
CDR3 DNA: TGTGCCAGCAGCGTAACCACCACAGGGACGGGTGGAAACACCATATATTTT

CDR3 length: 13
J gene: TRBJ2-1
V gene: TRBV25-1
D gene: -
clone size: many
CDR3 protein: CASSVGGANEQFF
CDR3 DNA: TGTGCCAGCAGTGTGGGGGGTGCCAATGAGCAGTTCTTC

CDR3 length: 12
J gene: TRBJ1-1
V gene: TRBV6-5
D gene: -
clone size: many
CDR3 protein: CASSRGLGEAFF
CDR3 DNA: TGTGCCAGCAGCCGTGGACTGGGCGAAGCTTTCTTT

CDR3 length: 15
J gene: TRBJ2-3
V gene: TRBV5-6
D gene: -
clone size: -
CDR3 protein: CASSLTPLRTDTQYF
CDR3 DNA: TGTGCCAGCAGCTTGACCCCCCTGCGGACAGATACGCAGTATTTT

CDR3 length: 14
J gene: TRBJ1-5
V gene: TRBV12-3/TRBV12-4
D gene: -
clone size: few
CDR3 protein: CASAATSVYQPQHF
CDR3 DNA: TGTGCCAGCGCCGCCACTAGTGTTTATCAGCCCCAGCATTTT

CDR3 length: 16
J gene: TRBJ2-2
V gene: TRBV20-1
D gene: -
clone size: many
CDR3 protein: CSARDHGAGLTGELFF
CDR3 DNA: TGCAGTGCTAGAGACCATGGGGCGGGCTTGACCGGGGAGCTGTTTTTT

CDR3 length: 10
J gene: TRBJ2-1
V gene: TRBV29-1
D gene: -
clone size: many
CDR3 protein: CSVVANEQFF
CDR3 DNA: TGCAGCGTTGTGGCGAATGAGCAGTTCTTC

CDR3 length: 14
J gene: TRBJ1-2
V gene: TRBV4-2
D gene: TRBD1
clone size: -
CDR3 protein: CASSLGQGSGGYTF
CDR3 DNA: TGTGCCAGCAGCCTAGGACAGGGTTCGGGCGGCTACACCTTC

CDR3 length: 14
J gene: TRBJ2-5
V gene: TRBV20-1
D gene: -
clone size: -
CDR3 protein: CSASRASPGETQYF
CDR3 DNA: TGCAGTGCTTCCCGGGCCTCCCCGGGGGAGACCCAGTACTTC

CDR3 length: 16
J gene: TRBJ2-1
V gene: TRBV6-6
D gene: TRBD2
clone size: many
CDR3 protein: CASSRGGTSGYNEQFF
CDR3 DNA: TGTGCCAGCAGTCGAGGCGGGACTAGCGGTTACAATGAGCAGTTCTTC

CDR3 length: 14
J gene: TRBJ2-7
V gene: TRBV7-8
D gene: -
clone size: -
CDR3 protein: CASTQQNIHYEQYF
CDR3 DNA: TGTGCCAGCACCCAACAGAACATCCACTACGAGCAGTACTTC

CDR3 length: 13
J gene: TRBJ2-5
V gene: TRBV11-2
D gene: -
clone size: many
CDR3 protein: CASSSRSQETQYF
CDR3 DNA: TGTGCCAGCAGCTCTAGAAGTCAGGAGACCCAGTACTTC

CDR3 length: 14
J gene: TRBJ2-7
V gene: TRBV5-5
D gene: TRBD1
clone size: -
CDR3 protein: CASIPGQGIYEQYF
CDR3 DNA: TGTGCCAGCATTCCGGGACAGGGGATCTACGAGCAGTACTTC